This T cell receptor beta chain was profiled in a study of cytomegalovirus exposure and HLA in healthy donors. Both 60 Vbeta primers and 13 Jbeta primers went into the PCR. The repertoire was sequenced with immunoSEQ multiplex PCR; TCRdb's copy has only in-frame clones and lacks some. The table records 120,000 or so clones, around 72% of them present only once. CDR3 length equals 16 residues. The V gene's germline CDR1 is ENHRY and CDR2 SYGVKD. V was clipped by 10 bases and J by 0 bases, with 19 bases between them. The V call is TRBV10-3, the J call TRBJ2-1; a possible D gene is TRBD1 (6 bases). The TCR sequence derives from a woman in her fifties or sixties in good health and CMV-seropositive. The sample was PBMCs. This CDR3 reads CATAAGVQSSYNEQFF. CDR3 coding DNA: TGTGCCACCGCCGCAGGGGTACAAAGCTCCTACAATGAGCAGTTCTTC.